The source of this TCR beta chain is a study of blood T cell repertoires in COVID-19. Study at large: The United States, Italy and Spain were the sources of the acute and convalescent COVID-19 samples.

Unmatched junction bases numbered 5, after V lost 5 bases and J lost 0 bases. CDR1 is LGHDT, CDR2 YNNKEL, per germline (reference sequence). This CDR3 is built from 16 residues. Authors' processing steps: Quantification of nucleated cells was approximated via reference gene primer amplification. The data were produced by immunoSEQ multiplex PCR, yet TCRdb's version contains in-frame clones alone and is incomplete. V, J and clone size are those of that table, while D and trimming were read from the DNA. The sample shows around 130,000 clones, 85% to 90% of them seen only once. The sequenced sample consisted of peripheral blood. The sequence derives from a human donor in a cohort sampled during active COVID-19. V gene TRBV3-1 (or the pseudogene TRBV3-2) combines with J gene TRBJ2-3; 10 bases match TRBD2. Here the CDR3 DNA reads TGTGCCAGCAGCGCCCAACTAGCGGGGAGCACAGATACGCAGTATTTT. It translates to CASSAQLAGSTDTQYF.